Sequencing of this T cell receptor beta chain was carried out in a study of beta chain features in type 1 diabetes. Study context: Comparable age, gender and cell yields were observed in patients relative to healthy donors. Whole-study findings and limits: Among all four CD4+ subsets, Type 1 diabetes patients had TCRB CDR3s that were moderately but significantly shorter.

The CDR3 length is 13 residues. Trimming cost V 3 bases and J 7 bases, with 15 bases left between them. The V gene's germline CDR1 is GTSNPN and CDR2 SVGIG (reference sequence). Expressed TCRB transcripts got sequenced, as all isolated RNA was reverse transcribed. For naive, central memory and regulatory T cell samples, reads averaged roughly 3.7 million. Libraries were prepared by immunoSEQ multiplex PCR; TCRdb keeps only in-frame clonotypes and omits some of them. The table shows fewer than 350,000 clones, with 15% occurring only once. Comment on this clone: Its specificity is not known.

CD4+ cells of the naive, central memory, regulatory and stem cell-like memory types were sorted via CD45RO/CCR7/CD25/CD127/CD95/CD27. Sequencing input: naive CD4+ T cells from blood. The receptor comes from a man aged 18 to 30 with type 1 diabetes. The chain combines TRBV30 with TRBJ1-2; D ambiguous. Here the CDR3 DNA reads TGTGCCTGGAGGGGCGGACTGAACGGTGGCTACACCTTC. Protein: CAWRGGLNGGYTF.